The clone carrying this TCR beta chain was seen a handful of times. Its specificity is unknown. This entry comes from a study of memory CD4+ T cells and cytomegalovirus serostatus. Study outcomes and limitations: Of roughly 180 reported CMV TCRbeta sequences, 65 to 85 were found in memory CD4+ repertoires.

V lost 4 bases, J lost 7 bases, and 21 bases lay in between. The CDR3 has 16 residues. CDR1 and CDR2 from the germline V gene are SGHTS and YDEGEE. The repertoire was sequenced with immunoSEQ multiplex PCR; TCRdb's copy has only in-frame clones and lacks some. The sample yields fewer than 50,000 clones, about 79% seen once. The sort gate was single viable CD3+CD4+CD8-CD45RO+ cells for memory CD4+ T cells. Donors' CMV status reflects serum IgG against pp150, pp28, p38, p52. This sequence joins TRBV5-8 and TRBJ1-5; unclear D gene. The clonotype was recovered from an adult in good health and CMV-seronegative. The specimen was memory CD4+ T cells from blood. The CDR3, as DNA: TGTGCCAGCAGCCTTCGTCTTTCATTCGCGGGCCAGCCCCAGCATTTT. Translation: CASSLRLSFAGQPQHF.